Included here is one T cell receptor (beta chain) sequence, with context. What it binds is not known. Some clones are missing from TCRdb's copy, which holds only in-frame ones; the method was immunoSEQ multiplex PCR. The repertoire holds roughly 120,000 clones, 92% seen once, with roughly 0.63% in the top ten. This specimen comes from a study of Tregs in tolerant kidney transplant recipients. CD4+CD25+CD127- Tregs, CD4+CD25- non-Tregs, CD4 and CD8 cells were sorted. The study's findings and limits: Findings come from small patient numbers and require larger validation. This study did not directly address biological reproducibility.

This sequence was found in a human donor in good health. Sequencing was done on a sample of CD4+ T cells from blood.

The CDR3 region is CASSLGSGVSTDTQYF. The CDR3 nucleotides read TGCGCCAGCAGCTTGGGGAGCGGGGTGAGCACAGATACGCAGTATTTT. The J gene is TRBJ2-3, the V gene TRBV5-1, with 7 bases matching TRBD2. CDR1 and CDR2 from the germline V gene are SGHRS and YFSETQ. Trimming at V came to 0 bases and at J to 0 bases, leaving 4 bases not matched to a gene. This CDR3 comprises 16 residues.